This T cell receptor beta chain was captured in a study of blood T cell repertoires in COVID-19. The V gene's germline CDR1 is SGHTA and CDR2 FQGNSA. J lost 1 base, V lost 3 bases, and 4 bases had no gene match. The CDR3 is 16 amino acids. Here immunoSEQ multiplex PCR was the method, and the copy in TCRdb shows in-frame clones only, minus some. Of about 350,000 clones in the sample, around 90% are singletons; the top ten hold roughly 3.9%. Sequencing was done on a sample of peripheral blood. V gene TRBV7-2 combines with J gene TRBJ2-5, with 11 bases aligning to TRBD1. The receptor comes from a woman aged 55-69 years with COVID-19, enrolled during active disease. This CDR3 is CASSLAGTGGQETQYF. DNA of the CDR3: TGTGCCAGCAGCTTGGCCGGGACAGGGGGCCAAGAGACCCAGTACTTC. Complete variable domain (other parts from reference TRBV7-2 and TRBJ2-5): GAGVSQSPSNKVTEKGKDVELRCDPISGHTALYWYRQSLGQGLEFLIYFQGNSAPDKSGLPSDRFSAERTGGSVSTLTIQRTQQEDSAVYLCASSLAGTGGQETQYFGPGTRLLVL.